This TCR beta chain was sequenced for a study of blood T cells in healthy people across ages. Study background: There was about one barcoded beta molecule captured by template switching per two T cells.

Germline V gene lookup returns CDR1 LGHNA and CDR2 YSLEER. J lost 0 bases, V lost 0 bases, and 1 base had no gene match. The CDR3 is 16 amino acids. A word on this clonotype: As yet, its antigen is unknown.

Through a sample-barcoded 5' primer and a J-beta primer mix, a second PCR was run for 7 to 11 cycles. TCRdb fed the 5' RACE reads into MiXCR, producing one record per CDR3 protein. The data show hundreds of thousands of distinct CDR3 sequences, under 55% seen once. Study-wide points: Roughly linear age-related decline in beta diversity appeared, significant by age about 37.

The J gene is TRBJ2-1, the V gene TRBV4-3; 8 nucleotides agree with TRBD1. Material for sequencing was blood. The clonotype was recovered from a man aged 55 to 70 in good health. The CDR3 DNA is TGCGCCAGCAGCCAAGATGGGACAGGCTCCTACAATGAGCAGTTCTTC. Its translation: CASSQDGTGSYNEQFF.